The 3 T cell receptor beta chains below all came from one sample that was sequenced in a study of T cells after yellow fever vaccination. TCRdb used MiXCR to reprocess the 5' RACE reads, holding one entry per CDR3 protein. The sample lists approximately 550,000 distinct CDR3 sequences, roughly 13% occurring once. Sequenced here: PBMCs, sampled on the day of the yellow fever booster vaccination. These receptors all come from a man younger than 45 who received the YFV17D yellow fever vaccine.

In its sample, this clonotype was seen a few times. The chain has TRBV5-1 and TRBJ2-5; 8 bases agree with TRBD1. J was trimmed by 2 bases and V by 4 bases; bases with no gene match: 7. CDR1 is SGHRS and CDR2 is YFSETQ in the germline V gene. The CDR3 runs to 15 residues. Here the CDR3 DNA reads TGCGCCAGCAGCGACGGACAGGGCAAACAAGAGACCCAGTACTTC. This gives the protein CASSDGQGKQETQYF.

The rearrangement links TRBV18 to TRBJ2-2; D not resolved. The germline V gene has CDR1 KGHSH and CDR2 LQKENI. This CDR3 has 13 amino acids. The V and J ends lost 3 bases and 7 bases respectively, with 9 bases between them. As DNA, the CDR3 is TGTGCCAGCTCACCCAACAGTGACGGGGAGCTGTTTTTT. Its translation: CASSPNSDGELFF.

This sequence joins TRBV11-2 and TRBJ1-1; D unclear. The CDR3 runs 16 residues. Germline V gene sequence: CDR1 SGHAT, CDR2 FQNNGV. Between the trimmed V and J ends, which lost 1 base and 0 bases, there was a span of 12 bases. In DNA form, the CDR3 reads TGTGCCAGCAGCTTAGTCCCCCTTGGCCTGAACACTGAAGCTTTCTTT. Its protein product is CASSLVPLGLNTEAFF.